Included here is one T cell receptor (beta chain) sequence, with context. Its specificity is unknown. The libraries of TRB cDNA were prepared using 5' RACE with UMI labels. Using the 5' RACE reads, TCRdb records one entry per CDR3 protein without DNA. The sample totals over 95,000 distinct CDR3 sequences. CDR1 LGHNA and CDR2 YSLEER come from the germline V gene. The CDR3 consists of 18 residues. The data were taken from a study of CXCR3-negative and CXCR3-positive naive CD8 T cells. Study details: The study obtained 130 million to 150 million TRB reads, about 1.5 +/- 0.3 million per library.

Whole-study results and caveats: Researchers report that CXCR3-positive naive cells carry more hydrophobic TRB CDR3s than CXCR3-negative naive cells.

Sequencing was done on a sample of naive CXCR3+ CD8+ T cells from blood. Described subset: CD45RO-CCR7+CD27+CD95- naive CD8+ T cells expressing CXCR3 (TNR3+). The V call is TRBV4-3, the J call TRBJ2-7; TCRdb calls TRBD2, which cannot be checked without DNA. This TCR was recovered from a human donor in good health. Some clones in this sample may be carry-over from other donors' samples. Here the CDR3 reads CASSQESGGAIGSYEQYF.